The rows below give T cell receptor beta chains drawn from one sample of a study of OX40 agonist ivuxolimab in advanced cancers. TCRdb's table, derived via immunoSEQ multiplex PCR, lists solely in-frame clones and lacks some. The data contain fewer than 100,000 clones, over 90% of them singletons. The material was CD4+ or CD8+ T cells sorted from blood, obtained in a trial of the OX40 agonist ivuxolimab. The receptors stem from an adult with an advanced solid tumor such as melanoma, head and neck, liver or kidney cancer. Each CDR3 is given with its conserved first and last residue. Each record gives: V gene, J gene, D gene, CDR3 length, clone size, CDR3 DNA, CDR3 protein. A D gene is named only where the DNA matches it firmly. Size is stated for part of the rows, as once, few or many counts, or as a class when the clone is expanded.

V: TRBV27
J: TRBJ1-1
D: NA
length: 13
size: few
DNA: TGTGCCAGCAGTTTAAGTATGAACACTGAAGCTTTCTTT
CDR3: CASSLSMNTEAFF

V: TRBV19
J: TRBJ2-7
D: TRBD2
length: 15
size: NA
DNA: TGTGCCAGTGCCGATTCGGCGGGAGGAGCGCACGAGCAGTACTTC
CDR3: CASADSAGGAHEQYF

V: TRBV9
J: TRBJ1-3
D: NA
length: 16
size: NA
DNA: TGTGCCAGCAGCGGTTCGGGACTTAGCCCTGGAAACACCATATATTTT
CDR3: CASSGSGLSPGNTIYF

V: TRBV4-3
J: TRBJ2-7
D: TRBD1
length: 14
size: NA
DNA: TGCGCCAGCAGCCCAAGGGAAGGGGGCCGCGAGCAGTACTTC
CDR3: CASSPREGGREQYF

V: TRBV12-5
J: TRBJ2-5
D: TRBD1
length: 14
size: NA
DNA: TGTGCTAGTGGTGGGAGTGACAGGGGTGAGACCCAGTACTTC
CDR3: CASGGSDRGETQYF

V: TRBV27
J: TRBJ1-1
D: NA
length: 15
size: NA
DNA: TGTGCCAGCAGTCAGAAACCGGGCGAGAGGACTGAAGCTTTCTTT
CDR3: CASSQKPGERTEAFF

V: TRBV27
J: TRBJ2-2
D: NA
length: 18
size: NA
DNA: TGTGCCAGCAGTTTATTGGTTTCGGCCAGGAATGGCACCGGGGAGCTGTTTTTT
CDR3: CASSLLVSARNGTGELFF

V: TRBV11-3
J: TRBJ2-1
D: TRBD1
length: 14
size: NA
DNA: TGTGCCAGCAGCCACAGGGGGTCCTACAATGAGCAGTTCTTC
CDR3: CASSHRGSYNEQFF

V: TRBV4-1
J: TRBJ2-7
D: TRBD1
length: 15
size: NA
DNA: TGCGCCAGCAGCCAAGTAGGACAGGGAAAATACGAGCAGTACTTC
CDR3: CASSQVGQGKYEQYF

V: TRBV19
J: TRBJ1-1
D: NA
length: 13
size: NA
DNA: TGTGCCAGTAGTAGGACATTTGGCACTGAAGCTTTCTTT
CDR3: CASSRTFGTEAFF

V: TRBV18
J: TRBJ1-3
D: NA
length: 16
size: NA
DNA: TGTGCCAGCTCGTACGACGGAAGGGCCTCTGGAAACACCATATATTTT
CDR3: CASSYDGRASGNTIYF

V: TRBV27
J: TRBJ2-6
D: NA
length: 15
size: medium-sized
DNA: TGTGCCAGCAGGAGGGGCAGCTCTGGGGCCAACGTCCTGACTTTC
CDR3: CASRRGSSGANVLTF

V: TRBV7-2
J: TRBJ1-4
D: NA
length: 13
size: once
DNA: TGTGCCAGCAGCTTAAACAGGGAGGAAAAACTGTTTTTT
CDR3: CASSLNREEKLFF

V: TRBV5-1
J: TRBJ2-7
D: NA
length: 11
size: NA
DNA: TGCGCCAGCCAGGAGAGCGGCGAGCAGTACTTC
CDR3: CASQESGEQYF

V: TRBV27
J: TRBJ2-2
D: NA
length: 13
size: once
DNA: TGTGCCAGCAGTTTTGGAGCGCCCGGGGAGCTGTTTTTT
CDR3: CASSFGAPGELFF

V: TRBV19
J: TRBJ1-1
D: TRBD1
length: 14
size: NA
DNA: TGTGCCAGTAGTATAGCCGAGACAGGGACTGAAGCTTTCTTT
CDR3: CASSIAETGTEAFF

V: TRBV10-3
J: TRBJ1-4
D: NA
length: 14
size: NA
DNA: TGTGCCATCAGTCACAGGGCCACTAATGAAAAACTGTTTTTT
CDR3: CAISHRATNEKLFF

V: TRBV27
J: TRBJ2-3
D: TRBD2
length: 16
size: NA
DNA: TGTGCCAGCAGTTTACGGCCTAGCGGAGTGGGAGATACGCAGTATTTT
CDR3: CASSLRPSGVGDTQYF

V: TRBV5-5
J: TRBJ1-4
D: TRBD1
length: 15
size: NA
DNA: TGTGCCAGCAGTCCTGGGTACAGGGGGGGATCGCTCCTGTTTTTT
CDR3: CASSPGYRGGSLLFF

V: TRBV6-6
J: TRBJ2-7
D: NA
length: 11
size: NA
DNA: TGTGCCAGCAGTTACTCGGGAGGTCAGGACTTC
CDR3: CASSYSGGQDF

V: TRBV29-1
J: TRBJ2-2
D: TRBD1
length: 14
size: NA
DNA: TGCAGCGTTGCCGGACAGGGGTACACCGGGGAGCTGTTTTTT
CDR3: CSVAGQGYTGELFF

V: TRBV4-3
J: TRBJ2-3
D: TRBD2
length: 15
size: NA
DNA: TGCGCCAGCAGCCAAGGGGACTACCCCACAGATACGCAGTATTTT
CDR3: CASSQGDYPTDTQYF

V: TRBV19
J: TRBJ1-2
D: NA
length: 15
size: NA
DNA: TGTGCCAGTAGTATAACAGCCAGGGGCCACTATGGCTACACCTTC
CDR3: CASSITARGHYGYTF

V: TRBV7-2
J: TRBJ1-4
D: NA
length: 15
size: NA
DNA: TGTGCCAGCAGCCGAACCTTAAACGTCGATGAAAAACTGTTTTTT
CDR3: CASSRTLNVDEKLFF

V: TRBV4-2
J: TRBJ2-5
D: NA
length: 14
size: NA
DNA: TGTGCCAGCAGCCAAGACTGGGATCAAGAGACCCAGTACTTC
CDR3: CASSQDWDQETQYF

V: TRBV7-9
J: TRBJ2-7
D: NA
length: 14
size: NA
DNA: TGTGCCAGCAGTGGACAGCCTAACTCCTACGAGCAGTACTTC
CDR3: CASSGQPNSYEQYF

V: TRBV9
J: TRBJ1-2
D: TRBD1
length: 14
size: NA
DNA: TGTGCCAGCAGCGTAGGACAGGGTGGCTATGGCTACACCTTC
CDR3: CASSVGQGGYGYTF

V: TRBV27
J: TRBJ1-1
D: TRBD1
length: 13
size: NA
DNA: TGTGCCAGCAGTTTGAGGGACAGAGGGAAAGCTTTCTTT
CDR3: CASSLRDRGKAFF

V: TRBV30
J: TRBJ2-3
D: NA
length: 11
size: NA
DNA: TGTGCCTGGAGAGTCAGAGATACGCAGTATTTT
CDR3: CAWRVRDTQYF

V: TRBV27
J: TRBJ1-2
D: NA
length: 17
size: NA
DNA: TGTGCCAGCAGTTTAAAATATCCGGGACACTTTAACTATGGCTACACCTTC
CDR3: CASSLKYPGHFNYGYTF

V: TRBV5-1
J: TRBJ2-7
D: TRBD1
length: 16
size: NA
DNA: TGCGCCAGCAGCACCGGACAGGGGCGATCAACCTACGAGCAGTACTTC
CDR3: CASSTGQGRSTYEQYF

V: TRBV4-1
J: TRBJ2-1
D: TRBD2
length: 16
size: NA
DNA: TGCGCCAGCAGCCAACTTGGTAGCGGGAGGGGAAATGAGCAGTTCTTC
CDR3: CASSQLGSGRGNEQFF

V: TRBV14
J: TRBJ2-3
D: TRBD2
length: 16
size: once
DNA: TGTGCCAGCAGCCCGGCGCCAGCGGGAATCACAGATACGCAGTATTTT
CDR3: CASSPAPAGITDTQYF

V: TRBV10-2
J: TRBJ1-2
D: NA
length: 12
size: few
DNA: TGCGCCAGCAGTGAGTCGGTCTATGGCTACACCTTC
CDR3: CASSESVYGYTF

V: TRBV6-5
J: TRBJ2-2
D: TRBD2
length: 15
size: NA
DNA: TGTGCCAGCAGTTACTCGACGGGAGGGAGCGGGGAGCTGTTTTTT
CDR3: CASSYSTGGSGELFF

V: TRBV27
J: TRBJ1-2
D: NA
length: 17
size: NA
DNA: TGTGCCAGCAGTTTATATCCCTCCGGGGGCAGGGCCGATGGCTACACCTTC
CDR3: CASSLYPSGGRADGYTF

V: TRBV27
J: TRBJ2-6
D: NA
length: 19
size: NA
DNA: TGTGCCAGCAGTCCCCCCAACAGGGGACTTTACTCTGGGGCCAACGTCCTGACTTTC
CDR3: CASSPPNRGLYSGANVLTF

V: TRBV5-6
J: TRBJ2-7
D: NA
length: 11
size: NA
DNA: TGTGCCAGCAGCTTCGACTACGAGCAGTACTTC
CDR3: CASSFDYEQYF

V: TRBV4-3
J: TRBJ1-6
D: TRBD1
length: 14
size: few
DNA: TGCGCCAGCAGCCCGCTAACAGGGGACTCACCCCTCCACTTT
CDR3: CASSPLTGDSPLHF

V: TRBV27
J: TRBJ1-2
D: NA
length: 14
size: NA
DNA: TGTGCCAGCAGTGTCAGGGGAATAAGTTATGGCTACACCTTC
CDR3: CASSVRGISYGYTF

V: TRBV10-3
J: TRBJ2-1
D: NA
length: 17
size: NA
DNA: TGTGCCATCAGTGAGTCGGAGCTCGAAAACGGATACAATGAGCAGTTCTTC
CDR3: CAISESELENGYNEQFF

V: TRBV2
J: TRBJ2-7
D: TRBD1
length: 13
size: NA
DNA: TGTGCCAGCAACGAGGGGACAGGCTACGAGCAGTACTTC
CDR3: CASNEGTGYEQYF

V: TRBV5-4
J: TRBJ1-2
D: NA
length: 14
size: NA
DNA: TGTGCCAGCAGCCCGGACGGCGCCCTAGAGGGCTACACCTTC
CDR3: CASSPDGALEGYTF

V: TRBV29-1
J: TRBJ2-5
D: NA
length: 10
size: NA
DNA: TGCAGCGTTGAACGTGAGACCCAGTACTTC
CDR3: CSVERETQYF

V: TRBV7-9
J: TRBJ2-1
D: NA
length: 13
size: NA
DNA: TGTGCCAGCAGCTTAAACCCCTCCCCCGAGCAGTTCTTC
CDR3: CASSLNPSPEQFF

V: TRBV6-5
J: TRBJ1-5
D: TRBD1
length: 13
size: once
DNA: TGTGCCAGCAGTTCTACAGGGGGGCAGCCCCAGCATTTT
CDR3: CASSSTGGQPQHF

V: TRBV11-3
J: TRBJ2-1
D: TRBD1
length: 16
size: NA
DNA: TGTGCCAGCAGCCCAAGGGGTGGGACAGGGTCGAGTGAGCAGTTCTTC
CDR3: CASSPRGGTGSSEQFF

V: TRBV11-3
J: TRBJ1-1
D: TRBD1
length: 14
size: NA
DNA: TGTGCCAGCAGCTTACTTACCGGGACAGGGAAAGCTTTCTTT
CDR3: CASSLLTGTGKAFF

V: TRBV6-5
J: TRBJ2-1
D: TRBD1
length: 14
size: once
DNA: TGTGCCAGCAGTCCGGGACAGAATTACAATGAGCAGTTCTTC
CDR3: CASSPGQNYNEQFF

V: TRBV5-6
J: TRBJ2-3
D: TRBD1
length: 16
size: NA
DNA: TGTGCCAGCAGCGAATGGACAGGAGGACCCACAGATACGCAGTATTTT
CDR3: CASSEWTGGPTDTQYF

V: TRBV5-8
J: TRBJ1-4
D: NA
length: 12
size: NA
DNA: TGTGCCAGCAGCTCCCGGGAGGTAAAACTGTTTTTT
CDR3: CASSSREVKLFF

V: TRBV6-5
J: TRBJ1-1
D: NA
length: 14
size: NA
DNA: TGTGCCAGCAGTGAATTCGACACTAACACTGAAGCTTTCTTT
CDR3: CASSEFDTNTEAFF